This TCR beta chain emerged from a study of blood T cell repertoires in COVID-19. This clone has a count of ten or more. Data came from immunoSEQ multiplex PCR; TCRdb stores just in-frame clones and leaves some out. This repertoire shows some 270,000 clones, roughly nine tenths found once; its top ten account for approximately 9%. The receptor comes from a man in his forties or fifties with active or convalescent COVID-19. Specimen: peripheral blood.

Here the CDR3 reads CASSEVGGQNNSPLHF. DNA for the CDR3: TGTGCCAGCAGTGAAGTAGGGGGACAGAATAATTCACCCCTCCACTTT. J is TRBJ1-6 and V is TRBV2; 7 nucleotides match TRBD1. The V segment lost 1 base and the J segment 5 bases; nucleotides outside the gene matches: 5. Germline loops: CDR1 SNHLY, CDR2 FYNNEI. The CDR3 contains 16 residues.